This is a list of T cell receptor beta chains from one sample in a study of CD8 T cells in Susac syndrome. One entry per CDR3 protein, called by TCRdb with MiXCR from the immunoSEQ multiplex PCR reads. The sample carries 170,000 or so distinct CDR3 sequences, 85% to 95% recorded once. The sequenced sample was CD4+ T cells from PBMCs. These receptors were obtained from a human donor with multiple sclerosis. CDR3s include the opening cysteine and the closing phenylalanine or tryptophan. The D gene is left open where the match is weak. The listing skips clone size in some rows; elsewhere it reads once, few, many or a size class.

abundance,j_gene,d_gene,v_gene,CDR3aa,CDR3nt
NA,TRBJ2-7,TRBD2,TRBV7-9,CASSLFGTSVSYEQYF,TGTGCCAGCAGCTTATTCGGGACTAGCGTATCCTACGAGCAGTACTTC
NA,TRBJ1-3,TRBD1,TRBV30,CAWSWTGITIYF,TGTGCCTGGAGTTGGACAGGGATAACCATATATTTT
NA,TRBJ2-7,NA,TRBV6-4,CASSDSGAQYF,TGTGCCAGCAGTGACTCGGGGGCGCAGTACTTC
NA,TRBJ1-1,NA,TRBV15,CATSRGAGMNTEAFF,TGTGCCACCAGCAGAGGTGCGGGGATGAACACTGAAGCTTTCTTT
few,TRBJ2-7,NA,TRBV6-1,CASSAGVYEQYF,TGTGCCAGCAGTGCAGGAGTCTACGAGCAGTACTTC
NA,TRBJ2-7,NA,TRBV5-1,CASSLGTTASYEQYF,TGCGCCAGCAGCTTGGGGACTACCGCATCCTACGAGCAGTACTTC
NA,TRBJ2-1,TRBD2,TRBV18,CASSGGLAGSYNEQFF,TGTGCCAGCTCAGGGGGACTAGCGGGCTCCTACAATGAGCAGTTCTTC
NA,TRBJ1-5,NA,TRBV5-6,CASSLGRRGQPQHF,TGTGCCAGCAGCTTGGGCAGACGAGGGCAGCCCCAGCATTTT
NA,TRBJ2-2,NA,TRBV9,CASSATAGSPTGELFF,TGTGCCAGCAGCGCTACTGCCGGGAGTCCCACCGGGGAGCTGTTTTTT
NA,TRBJ2-1,TRBD1,TRBV5-1,CASSLGDRVEGEQFF,TGCGCCAGCAGCTTGGGGGACAGGGTAGAAGGTGAGCAGTTCTTC
NA,TRBJ1-2,NA,TRBV20-1,CSARDLQSYGYTF,TGCAGTGCTAGAGATTTACAGTCCTATGGCTACACCTTC
once,TRBJ2-7,TRBD2,TRBV20-1,CSAMGTSGSQYEQYF,TGCAGTGCTATGGGGACTAGCGGGAGTCAGTACGAGCAGTACTTC
NA,TRBJ2-1,TRBD2,TRBV6-5,CASSSSGNSYNEQFF,TGTGCCAGCAGCTCCAGCGGGAACTCCTACAATGAGCAGTTCTTC
NA,TRBJ2-5,NA,TRBV12-3/TRBV12-4,CASRRDNQETQYF,TGTGCCAGCAGGCGGGACAACCAAGAGACCCAGTACTTC
NA,TRBJ2-1,TRBD2,TRBV5-1,CASSGNWGGLGNEQFF,TGCGCCAGCAGCGGAAATTGGGGAGGGTTGGGGAATGAGCAGTTCTTC
NA,TRBJ2-5,TRBD2,TRBV28,CASNPGGAEETQYF,TGTGCCAGCAATCCCGGGGGGGCAGAAGAGACCCAGTACTTC
once,TRBJ2-6,NA,TRBV7-9,CASSARTLYSGANVLTF,TGTGCCAGCAGCGCCAGGACTCTCTACTCTGGGGCCAACGTCCTGACTTTC
NA,TRBJ2-4,TRBD1,TRBV3-1,CASSQEGQGNIQYF,TGTGCCAGCAGCCAAGAAGGACAGGGAAACATTCAGTACTTC
NA,TRBJ1-1,NA,TRBV25-1,CASRQGMGTEAFF,TGTGCCAGCAGACAGGGTATGGGCACTGAAGCTTTCTTT
NA,TRBJ2-7,NA,TRBV28,CASSSTSSYEQYF,TGTGCCAGCAGTTCCACGAGCTCCTACGAGCAGTACTTC
NA,TRBJ2-7,TRBD1,TRBV28,CASSDRDRGQYEQYF,TGTGCCAGCAGCGACCGGGACAGGGGGCAGTACGAGCAGTACTTC
once,TRBJ2-7,NA,TRBV4-3,CASSQDGTSSYEQYF,TGCGCCAGCAGCCAAGATGGGACTTCTTCCTACGAGCAGTACTTC
NA,TRBJ2-2,NA,TRBV5-1,CASSGGTNTGELFF,TGCGCCAGCAGCGGGGGCACGAACACCGGGGAGCTGTTTTTT
NA,TRBJ1-5,NA,TRBV20-1,CSATGHSNQPQHF,TGCAGTGCTACAGGACATAGCAATCAGCCCCAGCATTTT
NA,TRBJ2-7,NA,TRBV6-5,CASSSHPGASGSYEQYF,TGTGCCAGCAGTTCCCACCCCGGGGCGTCGGGCTCCTACGAGCAGTACTTC
NA,TRBJ1-1,TRBD1,TRBV6-6,CASSSQGAAFF,TGTGCCAGCAGCTCACAGGGGGCGGCTTTCTTT
NA,TRBJ2-5,NA,TRBV20-1,CSAWVAASVQETQYF,TGCAGTGCTTGGGTAGCGGCTTCGGTCCAAGAGACCCAGTACTTC
NA,TRBJ2-1,TRBD1,TRBV18,CASSPQGREQFF,TGTGCCAGCTCCCCACAGGGGCGTGAGCAGTTCTTC